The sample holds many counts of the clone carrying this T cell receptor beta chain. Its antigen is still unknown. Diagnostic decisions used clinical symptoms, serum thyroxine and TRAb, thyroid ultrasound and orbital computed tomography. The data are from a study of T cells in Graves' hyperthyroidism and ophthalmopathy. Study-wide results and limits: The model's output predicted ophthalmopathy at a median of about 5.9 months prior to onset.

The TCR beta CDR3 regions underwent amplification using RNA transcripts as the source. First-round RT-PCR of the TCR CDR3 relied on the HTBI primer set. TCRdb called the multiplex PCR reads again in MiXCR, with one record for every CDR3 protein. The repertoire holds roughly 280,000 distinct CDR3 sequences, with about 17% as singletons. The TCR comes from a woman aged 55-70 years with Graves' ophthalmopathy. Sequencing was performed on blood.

CDR3 DNA: TGCGCCAGCAGCCGGGACTTCCTAGACGAGCAGTACTTC. Amino acids: CASSRDFLDEQYF. This chain links TRBV5-1 with TRBJ2-7, with a possible D match to TRBD2 (6 bases). CDR1 is SGHRS, CDR2 YFSETQ, per germline. This CDR3 spans 13 amino acids. The germline V and J ends were trimmed by 4 bases and 5 bases, with 13 bases remaining between them.